This T cell receptor (beta chain) is drawn from a study of shared clonotypes between healthy human individuals. Germline CDR1 and CDR2: SNHLY and FYNNEI. V lost 2 bases, J lost 2 bases, and 13 bases lay in between. The CDR3 has 16 residues. TCRdb keeps only in-frame clones here, not all; method: immunoSEQ multiplex PCR. The data hold a few million clones, with more than 80% observed a single time. The source material was naive CD4+ T cells sorted from blood. Subset here: CD45RA+ positively selected. This receptor was taken from a man aged 18 to 29 in good health. The chain recombines TRBV2 with TRBJ1-5, with TRBD1 as a possible D gene (5 bases). The chain's CDR3 is CASSELAGKGNQPQHF. The CDR3 region has the DNA TGTGCCAGCAGTGAATTGGCAGGGAAGGGCAATCAGCCCCAGCATTTT.